This T cell receptor (beta chain) is drawn from a study of graft-versus-host responses after intestinal transplantation. Background on the study: All recipients were transplanted with multivisceral, liver-intestinal, or isolated intestinal grafts. Every one of the recipients received anti-thymocyte globulin induction and afterwards took tacrolimus and steroids for approximately three years. The study, taken as a whole, reports: Present in recipient marrow, GvH clones included some that appeared first in ileum or blood. Circulating GvH clones peaking coincided with falling HvG clones soon after transplant.

Of note for this clone: Its antigen remains unknown.

J lost 1 base, V lost 0 bases, and 11 bases had no gene match. CDR3 length: 20 amino acids. The germline V gene encodes CDR1 MGHRA and CDR2 YSYEKL. Clones were read by immunoSEQ multiplex PCR, and TCRdb kept only the in-frame ones, dropping some. The sample contains under 130,000 clones, roughly 93% of which appear only once. The sample consisted of unstimulated CD8+ T cells sorted from spleen or lymph node cells, taken before intestinal transplant. The chain uses TRBV4-1 and TRBJ2-6; 8 bases are a match to TRBD1. This clonotype was obtained from a human donor who received an intestinal transplant. In DNA form, the CDR3 reads TGCGCCAGCAGCCAAGATTCCACAGGGGGTCTAATGTCTGGGGCCAACGTCCTGACTTTC. Protein sequence: CASSQDSTGGLMSGANVLTF.